The clone carrying this T cell receptor beta chain is termed large. Its antigen is undetermined. The source of the sample is a study of circulating CD8 cells and anti-PD-1 response in melanoma. Study-wide background: Every 2 weeks, patients got 3 mg/kg nivolumab intravenously. The study's findings and limits: Under 7.5% of TRB clonotypes were shared between subsets at M1. Only baseline and M1 samples entered the published repertoire comparisons. Patients included both untreated and previously treated individuals.

Live CD3+CD8+TCRalphabeta+ cells were sorted into four subsets by PD-1 and/or TIGIT. Using 15 ng of total RNA, TCR libraries were made with the QIAseq Immune Repertoire TCR panel. TCRdb called the reads again in MiXCR, with one record for every CDR3 protein. Here the sample spans approximately 400 distinct CDR3 sequences, around 11% being singletons. This CDR3 is built from 14 residues. V gave up 4 bases and J gave up 4 bases, with 13 bases separating them. Germline V gene sequence: CDR1 SGHTA, CDR2 FQGTGA. The chain combines TRBV7-3 with TRBJ1-2, with a tentative D call TRBD1 (5 bases). The receptor's source is a human donor with melanoma. Specimen: CD8+ T cells from PBMCs, collected at baseline or after one month of anti-PD-1 therapy (not recorded which). CDR3 bases: TGTGCCAGCAGCTCCCGACAGCCATTCTATGGCTACACCTTC. Protein sequence: CASSSRQPFYGYTF.